This TCR beta chain was captured in a study of blood T cell repertoires in COVID-19. Profiled with immunoSEQ multiplex PCR; TCRdb holds only in-frame clones, not every one. Among approximately 350,000 clones, around 92% were seen once, and the ten largest hold around 3%. The V gene's germline CDR1 is SEHNR and CDR2 FQNEAQ (reference sequence). This CDR3 contains 16 residues. V shed 5 bases, J shed 5 bases, and the junction held 12 bases outside the gene matches. The gene calls are TRBV7-9 and TRBJ2-7, with 10 positions matching TRBD1. The sequence was obtained from a woman aged 30 to 39 with COVID-19, enrolled during active disease. The sequenced material came from peripheral blood. The CDR3 spells CASSPPGRQGADEQYV. The CDR3 bases are TGTGCCAGCAGCCCCCCCGGGAGACAGGGGGCGGACGAGCAGTACGTC.